This T cell receptor (beta chain) was captured by sequencing in a study of shared clonotypes between healthy human individuals. Some clones are missing from TCRdb's copy, which holds only in-frame ones; the method was immunoSEQ multiplex PCR. Among about 2.1 million clones listed, over 85% were seen once. CD8 cells classed as naive were CD45RO-negative and positively selected for CCR7, excluding terminally differentiated effector memory CD45RA+ cells. Broader study findings: Sharing across a handful of donors was seen in 4% to 5% of naive CD4 clonotypes. Among non-shared clonotypes, generation probabilities were lower than among those shared by all four donors.

The CDR3 has 14 amino acids. Trimming cost V 3 bases and J 5 bases, with 13 bases left between them. Germline CDR1 and CDR2: SGHAT and FQNNGV. Note on this clone: The antigen is undetermined.

J is TRBJ1-2 and V is TRBV11-2; the D gene is possibly TRBD1 (5 bases). The specimen was naive CD8+ T cells from PBMCs. This TCR was recovered from a man between 18 and 29 years old in good health. Some clones in this sample may be carry-over from other donors' samples. The CDR3 DNA reads TGTGCCAGCAGCTTGGGGGTTCCTATTTATGGCTACACCTTC. Protein: CASSLGVPIYGYTF.